What follows are 28 T cell receptor beta chains derived from one specimen sequenced in a study of blood T cell repertoires in COVID-19. The method was immunoSEQ multiplex PCR; TCRdb's version includes in-frame clones alone and lacks a portion of them. Here the sample spans 120,000 or so clones, less than 80% being singletons. Material for sequencing was peripheral blood. The receptors stem from a man aged 45-65 years with acute or convalescent COVID-19.

The V and J genes are TRBV2 and TRBJ2-3; TRBD1 matches 9 bases. Trimming at V came to 2 bases and at J to 4 bases, leaving 4 bases not matched to a gene. Germline lookup yields CDR1 SNHLY and CDR2 FYNNEI. The CDR3 covers 15 residues. In DNA form, the CDR3 reads TGTGCCAGCAGTGAAAGACAGGGGGTTTCAGATACGCAGTATTTT. This encodes CASSERQGVSDTQYF.

This chain connects TRBV30 to TRBJ2-5, with 12 bases aligning to TRBD2. The CDR3 totals 16 residues. With 1 base clipped from V and 2 bases from J, the junction kept 5 bases outside the gene matches. Per the germline V gene, CDR1 is GTSNPN and CDR2 is SVGIG (reference sequence). The CDR3 DNA reads as TGTGCCTGGAGTGCCTGGACTAGCGGGGAACAAGAGACCCAGTACTTC. This codes for CAWSAWTSGEQETQYF. Supplemented by reference TRBV30 and TRBJ2-5, the full variable domain reads SQTIHQWPATLVQPVGSPLSLECTVEGTSNPNLYWYRQAAGRGLQLLFYSVGIGQISSEVPQNLSASRPQDRQFILSSKKLLLSDSGFYLCAWSAWTSGEQETQYFGPGTRLLVL.

V gene TRBV18 combines with J gene TRBJ1-4, with 8 bases matching TRBD1. CDR3 length: 17 residues. Germline-derived CDR1 and CDR2 are KGHSH and LQKENI. V lost 1 base, J lost 2 bases, and 6 bases stayed unmatched. The CDR3 coding sequence is TGTGCCAGCTCACCACAGGACAGGGCGCGTACTAATGAAAAACTGTTTTTT. It translates to CASSPQDRARTNEKLFF.

This chain links TRBV3-1 (or the pseudogene TRBV3-2) with TRBJ2-7, with 7 bases identical to TRBD1. The V gene end was trimmed by 6 bases and the J gene end by 2 bases; junction bases not matched to a gene: 16. Per germline, CDR1 LGHDT and CDR2 YNNKEL (reference sequence). The CDR3 has 17 amino acids. The CDR3: CASSFFTGTVTAYEQYF. Written as DNA, the CDR3 is TGTGCCAGCAGTTTTTTCACCGGGACAGTGACCGCCTACGAGCAGTACTTC.

J is TRBJ2-7 and V is TRBV18; 8 nucleotides line up with TRBD1. The trim removed 5 bases at V and 4 bases at J, leaving 7 bases unmatched. Germline CDR1 and CDR2: KGHSH and LQKENI. There are 14 residues in the CDR3. The CDR3 reads CASSRTGKVYEQYF. The CDR3, as DNA: TGTGCCAGCTCAAGGACAGGGAAAGTGTACGAGCAGTACTTC.

The V gene is TRBV11-2, the J gene TRBJ1-5; 9 nucleotides align to TRBD1. Trimming removed 4 bases from V and 4 bases from J; junction bases left unmatched: 5. The germline CDR1 and CDR2 sequences are SGHAT and FQNNGV. This CDR3 spans 15 amino acids. As DNA, the CDR3 is TGTGCCAGCAGCTCGGACAGGGGTGCGAATCAGCCCCAGCATTTT. It yields the protein CASSSDRGANQPQHF.

This rearrangement joins TRBV5-1 to TRBJ1-2, with D tentatively TRBD1 (5 bases). V was shortened by 0 bases and J by 4 bases, with 13 bases between the two germline ends. In germline, CDR1 is SGHRS, CDR2 YFSETQ. The length of the CDR3 is 15 residues. The CDR3 region has the DNA TGCGCCAGCAGCTTGGAGGCCGTGGACATCTATGGCTACACCTTC. It translates to CASSLEAVDIYGYTF.

V usage is TRBV9 and J usage is TRBJ2-1, with 7 bases matching TRBD2. Per the germline V gene, CDR1 is SGDLS and CDR2 is YYNGEE. This CDR3 is built from 15 residues. The V segment lost 0 bases and the J segment 3 bases; nucleotides outside the gene matches: 3. The CDR3: CASSVDLAVYNEQFF. In DNA form, the CDR3 reads TGTGCCAGCAGCGTAGACCTAGCGGTCTACAATGAGCAGTTCTTC.

This clone has more than one count but fewer than ten. The CDR3 DNA sequence: TGCGCCAGCAGCCCGGGACTAGCGGGAGGGACCGGGGAGCTGTTTTTT. Translated, it gives CASSPGLAGGTGELFF. This chain joins TRBV5-1 and TRBJ2-2; 16 bases align to TRBD2. The germline V gene has CDR1 SGHRS and CDR2 YFSETQ. Losses at the gene ends were 4 bases for V and 5 bases for J; bases not matched to a gene: 2. This CDR3 is 16 amino acids long.

This clone was observed at least ten times. The CDR3 coding sequence is TGTGCCAGCAGCTTAGGCGGGGGCTACAATGAGCAGTTCTTC. Residues: CASSLGGGYNEQFF. V and J are TRBV7-3 and TRBJ2-1, with 7 bases matching TRBD2. In germline, CDR1 is SGHTA, CDR2 FQGTGA. V shed 2 bases, J shed 3 bases, and the junction held 1 base outside the gene matches. This CDR3 region has 14 residues.

The gene calls are TRBV27 and TRBJ2-2; 8 bases are shared with TRBD1. This CDR3 is 12 amino acids long. The germline CDR1 and CDR2 sequences are MNHEY and SMNVEV (reference sequence). CDR3 DNA sequence: TGTGGGACAGGGAGTAGGACCGGGGAGCTGTTTTTT. Amino acid sequence: CGTGSRTGELFF.

This clone came up once. The CDR3 region has the DNA TGTGCCATCAGTGAGGACACGATCTATTATGGCTACACCTTC. This sequence encodes CAISEDTIYYGYTF. The chain links TRBV10-3 to TRBJ1-2; D unclear. This CDR3 spans 14 amino acids. V lost 2 bases and J 5 bases, leaving 12 bases between the germline ends. From germline, CDR1 is ENHRY and CDR2 SYGVKD.

The chain is built from TRBV6-2 or TRBV6-3 and TRBJ1-2, with TRBD1 identical over 11 bases. CDR1 and CDR2 (germline): MNHEY, SVGEGT. The CDR3 totals 15 residues. V shed 4 bases and J 4 bases; nucleotides not matched to a gene: 5. CDR3 DNA sequence: TGTGCCAGCAGTTTCCGGGACAGGGGGATCTATGGCTACACCTTC. Residues: CASSFRDRGIYGYTF.

This clone has a single count. V gene TRBV19 combines with J gene TRBJ1-2; D possibly corresponds to TRBD1 (5 bases). V was pared by 6 bases and J by 2 bases, with 16 bases between. The CDR3 has 15 residues. The germline gives CDR1 LNHDA, CDR2 SQIVND (reference sequence). This CDR3 reads CASSPDTRKNYGYTF. The DNA for the CDR3 is TGTGCCAGTAGCCCGGACACCAGAAAAAACTATGGCTACACCTTC.

Comment on this clone: The same CDR3 also results from other DNA sequences found in this sample. The V call is TRBV5-1, the J call TRBJ1-5, with TRBD1 identical over 8 bases. V gave up 4 bases and J gave up 6 bases; unmatched junction bases: 6. Germline V gives CDR1 SGHRS, CDR2 YFSETQ. The CDR3 spans 14 residues. CDR3 nucleotides: TGCGCCAGCAGCCTAGGACAGGGACTTCAGCCCCAGCATTTT. Translated: CASSLGQGLQPQHF.

The rearrangement uses TRBV18 and TRBJ2-2; a possible D gene is TRBD1 (5 bases). CDR3 size: 15 residues. V lost 2 bases, J lost 5 bases, and 12 bases lay in between. Germline values: CDR1 KGHSH, CDR2 LQKENI. The CDR3 DNA reads TGTGCCAGCTCACCAGACCAGGGTGGGACCGGGGAGCTGTTTTTT. This sequence encodes CASSPDQGGTGELFF.

For this clone: This same CDR3 is encoded by further DNA sequences in the sample. CDR3 amino acids: CASSPSGGTDTQYF. CDR3 nucleotide sequence: TGTGCCAGCAGCCCAAGCGGGGGCACAGATACGCAGTATTTT. The gene calls are TRBV7-9 and TRBJ2-3, with 7 bases fitting TRBD2. The CDR3 is made up of 14 amino acids. J was trimmed by 1 base and V by 5 bases; bases with no gene match: 3. Germline CDR1 and CDR2: SEHNR and FQNEAQ (reference sequence).

CDR3 DNA: TGTGCCAGCAGTGACGAGGCTAGCGGCACAGATACGCAGTATTTT. Amino acids: CASSDEASGTDTQYF. The rearrangement uses TRBV6-4 and TRBJ2-3; tentatively, D is TRBD2 (6 bases). This CDR3 contains 15 residues. V gave up 2 bases and J gave up 1 base, with 10 bases separating them. From germline, CDR1 is MRHNA and CDR2 SNTAGT.

The rearrangement links TRBV25-1 to TRBJ2-5, with 7 bases identical to TRBD2. From germline, CDR1 is MGHDK and CDR2 SYGVNS. This CDR3 is built from 14 residues. The J segment lost 6 bases and the V segment lost 2 bases, leaving 6 bases of the junction unmatched. The CDR3 spells CASSEGGSKKTQYF. The CDR3 bases are TGTGCCAGCAGTGAAGGCGGGAGTAAGAAGACCCAGTACTTC.

This clone appeared a single time. J is TRBJ1-2 and V is TRBV27; 9 positions agree with TRBD1. Germline V lookup: CDR1 MNHEY, CDR2 SMNVEV (reference sequence). This CDR3 comprises 14 residues. The V segment lost 6 bases and the J segment 7 bases; nucleotides outside the gene matches: 9. CDR3: CASRTDTGGSGYTF. The CDR3 DNA sequence: TGTGCCAGCAGGACGGACACAGGGGGCAGTGGCTACACCTTC.

The gene calls are TRBV11-3 and TRBJ2-7, with 10 bases matching TRBD1. The CDR3 loop spans 14 amino acids. V lost 5 bases and J lost 2; bases outside the gene matches: 3. Germline V gene sequence: CDR1 SGHNT, CDR2 YENEEA. In DNA, the CDR3 is TGTGCCAGCAGCCCGGGGACAGGGGCCTACGAGCAGTACTTC. Protein sequence: CASSPGTGAYEQYF.

The chain joins TRBV9 to TRBJ1-3; 8 bases match TRBD1. CDR3 length: 16 amino acids. Trimming at V came to 3 bases and at J to 1 base, leaving 6 bases not matched to a gene. CDR1 and CDR2 from the germline V gene are SGDLS and YYNGEE. The CDR3 here is CASSGGQGKSGNTIYF. The CDR3 nucleotides read TGTGCCAGCAGCGGTGGACAGGGAAAGTCTGGAAACACCATATATTTT. The full variable domain, in which reference TRBV9 and TRBJ1-3 provide the parts outside the CDR3, is DSGVTQTPKHLITATGQRVTLRCSPRSGDLSVYWYQQSLDQGLQFLIQYYNGEERAKGNILERFSAQQFPDLHSELNLSSLELGDSALYFCASSGGQGKSGNTIYFGEGSWLTVV.

V gene TRBV5-4 combines with J gene TRBJ2-1, with TRBD1 matching 7 bases. V was pared by 3 bases and J by 2 bases, with 5 bases of the junction left unmatched. The CDR3 has 15 amino acids. Germline CDR1 is SGHNT and CDR2 is YYREEE (reference sequence). The CDR3, as DNA: TGTGCCAGCAGCTCAAACAGGGGCGCCTACAATGAGCAGTTCTTC. Its protein is CASSSNRGAYNEQFF. The whole variable domain, filled in from reference TRBV5-4 and TRBJ2-1, reads ETGVTQSPTHLIKTRGQQVTLRCSSQSGHNTVSWYQQALGQGPQFIFQYYREEENGRGNFPPRFSGLQFPNYSSELNVNALELDDSALYLCASSSNRGAYNEQFFGPGTRLTVL.

This rearrangement joins TRBV29-1 to TRBJ2-7; TRBD1 matches 7 bases. Germline CDR1 is SQVTM and CDR2 is ANQGSEA. This CDR3 is 14 amino acids long. V dropped 5 bases and J dropped 3; count of bases not matched to a gene: 10. The CDR3 coding sequence is TGCAGCGTTACAATACCGGGACAGATCTACGAGCAGTACTTC. This encodes CSVTIPGQIYEQYF.

J is TRBJ2-3 and V is TRBV7-8; D possibly corresponds to TRBD2 (6 bases). Germline CDR1 is SGHVS and CDR2 is FQNEAQ. Trimming cost V 2 bases and J 3 bases, with 12 bases left between them. The CDR3 runs 15 residues. The CDR3 loop is CASSLFISGTDTQYF. In DNA form, the CDR3 reads TGTGCCAGCAGCTTATTTATTAGCGGAACAGATACGCAGTATTTT.

The chain joins TRBV19 to TRBJ2-7; 9 bases are a match to TRBD1. V shed 7 bases and J 3 bases; nucleotides not matched to a gene: 7. Germline loops: CDR1 LNHDA, CDR2 SQIVND (reference sequence). The CDR3 contains 14 residues. The CDR3 DNA is TGTGCCAGTACCCGGACAGGGGTTGACTACGAGCAGTACTTC. It is translated as CASTRTGVDYEQYF.

This rearrangement joins TRBV12-2 to TRBJ1-1; whether TRBD1, the table's D call, matches the DNA was not checked. TRBV12-2 is given as a pseudogene. The CDR3 has 14 residues. The CDR3 bases are TGTGCAAGTCGCCCTATACAGGTGAACACTGAAGCTTTCTTT. Translated: CASRPIQVNTEAFF.

The genes are TRBV3-1 (or the pseudogene TRBV3-2) and TRBJ2-7; no firm D call. V gave up 5 bases and J gave up 7 bases, with 12 bases separating them. There are 12 residues in the CDR3. The germline CDR1 and CDR2 sequences are LGHDT and YNNKEL (reference sequence). The CDR3 is CASSYRSREQYF. The CDR3, as DNA: TGTGCCAGCAGCTACCGGAGCCGGGAGCAGTACTTC.